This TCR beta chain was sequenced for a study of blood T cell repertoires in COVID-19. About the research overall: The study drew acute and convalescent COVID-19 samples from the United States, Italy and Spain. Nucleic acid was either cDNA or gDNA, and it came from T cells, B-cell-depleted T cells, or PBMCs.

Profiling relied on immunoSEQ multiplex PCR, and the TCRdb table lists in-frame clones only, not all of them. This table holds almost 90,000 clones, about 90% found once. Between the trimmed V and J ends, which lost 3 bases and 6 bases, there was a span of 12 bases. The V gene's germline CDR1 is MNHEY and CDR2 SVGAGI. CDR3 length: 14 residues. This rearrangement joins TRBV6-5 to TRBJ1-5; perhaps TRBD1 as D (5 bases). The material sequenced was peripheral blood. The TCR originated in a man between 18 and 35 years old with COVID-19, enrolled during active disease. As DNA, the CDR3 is TGTGCCAGCAGTTATGGAGGCGGGGCTCAGCCCCAGCATTTT. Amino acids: CASSYGGGAQPQHF.